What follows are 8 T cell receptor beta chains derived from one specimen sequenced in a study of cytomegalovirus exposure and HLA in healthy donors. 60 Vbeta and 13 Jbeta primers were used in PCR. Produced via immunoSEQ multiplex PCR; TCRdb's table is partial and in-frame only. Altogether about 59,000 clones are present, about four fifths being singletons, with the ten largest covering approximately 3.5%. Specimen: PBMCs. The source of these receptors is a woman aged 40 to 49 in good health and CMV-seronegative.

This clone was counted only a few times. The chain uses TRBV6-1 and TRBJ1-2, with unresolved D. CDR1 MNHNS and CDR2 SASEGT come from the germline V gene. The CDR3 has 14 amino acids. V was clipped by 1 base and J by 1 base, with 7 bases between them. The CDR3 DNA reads TGTGCCAGCAGTGAAGATCTGTTTAACTATGGCTACACCTTC. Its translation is CASSEDLFNYGYTF.

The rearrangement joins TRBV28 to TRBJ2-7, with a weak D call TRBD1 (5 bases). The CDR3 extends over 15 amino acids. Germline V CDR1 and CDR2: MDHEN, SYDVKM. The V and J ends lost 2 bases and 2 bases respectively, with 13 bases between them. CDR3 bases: TGTGCCAGCAGTTTACTAACAGGTCAAACCTACGAGCAGTACTTC. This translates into CASSLLTGQTYEQYF.

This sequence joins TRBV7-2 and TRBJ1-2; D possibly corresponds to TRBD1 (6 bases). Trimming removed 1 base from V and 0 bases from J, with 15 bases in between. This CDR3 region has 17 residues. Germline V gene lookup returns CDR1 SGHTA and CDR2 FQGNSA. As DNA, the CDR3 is TGTGCCAGCAGCTTAGAAACAGGGAGATCGGCTAACTATGGCTACACCTTC. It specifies CASSLETGRSANYGYTF.

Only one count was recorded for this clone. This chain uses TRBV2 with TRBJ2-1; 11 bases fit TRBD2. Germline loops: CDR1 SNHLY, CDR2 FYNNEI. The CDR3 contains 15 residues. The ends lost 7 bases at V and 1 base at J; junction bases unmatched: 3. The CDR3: CASKGTSGSYNEQFF. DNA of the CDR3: TGTGCCAGCAAGGGGACTAGCGGTTCCTACAATGAGCAGTTCTTC.

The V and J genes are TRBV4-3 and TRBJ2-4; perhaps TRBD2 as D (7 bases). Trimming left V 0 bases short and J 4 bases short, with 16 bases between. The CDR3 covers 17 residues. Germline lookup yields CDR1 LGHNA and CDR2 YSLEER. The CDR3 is CASSQDWGGLGKNIQYF. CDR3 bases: TGCGCCAGCAGCCAAGATTGGGGGGGCCTGGGAAAAAACATTCAGTACTTC.

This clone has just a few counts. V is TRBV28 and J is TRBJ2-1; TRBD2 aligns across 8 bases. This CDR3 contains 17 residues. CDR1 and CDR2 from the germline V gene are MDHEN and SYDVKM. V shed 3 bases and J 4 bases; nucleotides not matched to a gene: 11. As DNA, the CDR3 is TGTGCCAGCAGTTTTAGGGGCCTCGGGAGGGTTTACAATGAGCAGTTCTTC. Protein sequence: CASSFRGLGRVYNEQFF.

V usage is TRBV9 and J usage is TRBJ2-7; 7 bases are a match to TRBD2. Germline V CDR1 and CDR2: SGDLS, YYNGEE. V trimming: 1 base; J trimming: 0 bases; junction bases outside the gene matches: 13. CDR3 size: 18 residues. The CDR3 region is CASSVSISGAGASYEQYF. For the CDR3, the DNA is TGTGCCAGCAGCGTATCCATATCCGGGGCGGGAGCCTCCTACGAGCAGTACTTC. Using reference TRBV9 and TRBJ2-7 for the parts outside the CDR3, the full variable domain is DSGVTQTPKHLITATGQRVTLRCSPRSGDLSVYWYQQSLDQGLQFLIQYYNGEERAKGNILERFSAQQFPDLHSELNLSSLELGDSALYFCASSVSISGAGASYEQYFGPGTRLTVT.

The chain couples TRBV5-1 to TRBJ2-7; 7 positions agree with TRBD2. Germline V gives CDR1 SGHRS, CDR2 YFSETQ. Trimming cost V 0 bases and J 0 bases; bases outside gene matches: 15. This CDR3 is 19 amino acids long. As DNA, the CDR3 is TGCGCCAGCAGCTTGGGGGGGTCGGTGGGGACTAAGAGCTCCTACGAGCAGTACTTC. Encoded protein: CASSLGGSVGTKSSYEQYF.